This is a list of T cell receptor beta chains from one sample in a study of CD8 T cells in ankylosing spondylitis. One entry per CDR3 protein, called by TCRdb with MiXCR from the 5' RACE reads. The sample has about 150,000 distinct CDR3 sequences; approximately 10% are singletons. The sample comprised blood, either unsorted or a sorted T cell fraction (not recorded which). Receptors originate from a female donor with ankylosing spondylitis or in good health (not recorded which). Both conserved end residues are part of each CDR3. D genes are given only for firm matches. Where a row states a size, it is once, few, many or the class of an expanded clone; other rows omit it.

>many|TRBV5-1|TRBJ2-5|NA
CASSSNQETQYF
TGCGCCAGCAGCTCAAACCAAGAGACCCAGTACTTC
>few|TRBV6-1|TRBJ1-1|NA
CASRNQQNTEAFF
TGTGCCAGCAGGAATCAGCAGAACACTGAAGCTTTCTTT
>many|TRBV5-1|TRBJ2-2|TRBD2
CASSFLAVANTGELFF
TGCGCCAGCAGCTTTCTAGCGGTAGCGAACACCGGGGAGCTGTTTTTT
>NA|TRBV12-3/TRBV12-4|TRBJ2-2|NA
CGSSHSGINGELFF
TGTGGCAGCAGCCATAGTGGGATTAACGGGGAGCTGTTTTTT
>many|TRBV20-1|TRBJ2-1|NA
CSARNTINNEQFF
TGCAGTGCTAGAAATACTATAAACAATGAGCAGTTCTTC
>many|TRBV12-3/TRBV12-4|TRBJ1-1|TRBD1
CASSLTPGQGIAFF
TGTGCCAGCAGTTTAACCCCGGGACAGGGGATAGCTTTCTTT
>many|TRBV12-3/TRBV12-4|TRBJ1-6|TRBD1
CATRTGLYNSPLHF
TGTGCCACCAGGACAGGTCTCTATAATTCACCCCTCCACTTT
>many|TRBV20-1|TRBJ2-5|NA
CSAIWETQYF
TGCAGTGCTATCTGGGAGACCCAGTACTTC
>NA|TRBV5-1|TRBJ1-5|NA
CASIDYTDTQHF
TGCGCCAGCATCGATTACACAGATACGCAGCATTTT
>many|TRBV7-3|TRBJ2-5|NA
CASRSQETQYF
TGTGCCAGCAGGTCCCAAGAGACCCAGTACTTC
>many|TRBV20-1|TRBJ1-1|TRBD1
CSASETGGGTEAFF
TGCAGTGCTAGCGAGACAGGGGGAGGGACTGAAGCTTTCTTT
>many|TRBV7-9|TRBJ2-3|NA
CASSPDLGDTQYF
TGTGCCAGCAGCCCAGACCTTGGAGATACGCAGTATTTT
>few|TRBV30|TRBJ1-2|NA
CAWIRRGLDYGYTF
TGTGCCTGGATCCGCCGTGGGCTCGACTATGGCTACACCTTC
>NA|TRBV29-1|TRBJ1-1|NA
CSVTGNTEAFF
TGCAGCGTCACAGGGAACACTGAAGCTTTCTTT
>many|TRBV7-9|TRBJ2-5|NA
CASSTPPVETQYF
TGTGCCAGCAGCACTCCCCCGGTGGAGACCCAGTACTTC
>many|TRBV7-9|TRBJ2-7|NA
CASSHFPVMTYEQYF
TGTGCCAGCAGCCACTTCCCTGTGATGACTTACGAGCAGTACTTC
>many|TRBV27|TRBJ1-1|NA
CASSTLGMNTEAFF
TGTGCCAGCAGTACCTTAGGGATGAACACTGAAGCTTTCTTT
>many|TRBV4-2|TRBJ2-1|NA
CASSQVGSLREEYNEQFF
TGTGCCAGCAGCCAAGTCGGGAGTCTAAGGGAGGAATACAATGAGCAGTTCTTC
>many|TRBV29-1|TRBJ2-7|NA
CSVGVGYEQYF
TGCAGCGTTGGTGTGGGCTACGAGCAGTACTTC
>many|TRBV29-1|TRBJ2-2|NA
CSAAWGANTGELFF
TGCAGCGCTGCATGGGGAGCGAACACCGGGGAGCTGTTTTTT
>many|TRBV9|TRBJ2-1|NA
CASSPRMDNEQFF
TGTGCCAGCAGCCCCCGGATGGACAATGAGCAGTTCTTC
>many|TRBV29-1|TRBJ2-1|TRBD1
CSVTGGRRSYNEQFF
TGCAGCGTGACAGGGGGCAGAAGGTCCTACAATGAGCAGTTCTTC
>many|TRBV18|TRBJ2-7|TRBD1
CASSPQGTGGDEQYF
TGTGCCAGCTCACCTCAGGGGACAGGGGGCGACGAGCAGTACTTC
>many|TRBV10-2|TRBJ2-2|NA
CASSNKNTGELFF
TGCGCCAGCAGTAACAAGAACACCGGGGAGCTGTTTTTT
>NA|TRBV5-5|TRBJ2-2|TRBD1
CASSNNRGAGELFF
TGTGCCAGCAGCAACAACAGGGGAGCCGGGGAGCTGTTTTTT
>many|TRBV5-1|TRBJ1-6|NA
CASSTGEPPLHF
TGCGCCAGCAGCACCGGGGAGCCACCCCTCCACTTT
>many|TRBV5-1|TRBJ1-4|NA
CASSLAATPQEKLFF
TGCGCCAGCAGCTTGGCGGCCACGCCGCAGGAAAAACTGTTTTTT
>few|TRBV20-1|TRBJ1-1|NA
CSARPIGTVAFF
TGCAGTGCTAGGCCCATTGGGACCGTTGCTTTCTTT
>many|TRBV5-1|TRBJ2-7|NA
CASSFEGLSYEQYF
TGCGCCAGCAGCTTTGAGGGCCTCTCCTACGAGCAGTACTTC
>many|TRBV12-3/TRBV12-4|TRBJ2-1|TRBD1
CASSKSTGDNEQFF
TGTGCCAGCAGTAAATCTACAGGGGACAATGAGCAGTTCTTC
>NA|TRBV7-9|TRBJ1-5|NA
CASSSWTGGQPQHF
TGTGCCAGCAGCTCTTGGACCGGCGGTCAGCCCCAGCATTTT
>many|TRBV5-1|TRBJ2-4|NA
CASRYQGGNIQYF
TGCGCCAGCAGATACCAGGGGGGGAACATTCAGTACTTC
>NA|TRBV20-1|TRBJ2-1|TRBD2
CSASTSGGLNEQFF
TGCAGTGCTTCAACTAGCGGGGGCCTCAATGAGCAGTTCTTC
>NA|TRBV5-1|TRBJ1-5|NA
CASSFTRQYSNQPQHF
TGCGCCAGCAGCTTTACTCGACAGTATAGCAATCAGCCCCAGCATTTT
>many|TRBV10-3|TRBJ2-7|NA
CAISERASEYEQYF
TGTGCCATCAGTGAGCGGGCATCGGAGTACGAGCAGTACTTC
>many|TRBV20-1|TRBJ2-5|NA
CSASSGAQETQYF
TGCAGTGCTAGTTCGGGAGCTCAAGAGACCCAGTACTTC
>many|TRBV3-1|TRBJ2-5|NA
CASSQGRLQETQYF
TGTGCCAGCAGCCAAGGCCGCCTCCAAGAGACCCAGTACTTC
>NA|TRBV18|TRBJ1-2|TRBD1
CASSPARDSRYGYTF
TGTGCCAGCTCCCCAGCGCGGGACAGCCGATATGGCTACACCTTC
>many|TRBV20-1|TRBJ2-1|NA
CSASPGGSSYNEQFF
TGCAGTGCTAGCCCTGGGGGCTCCTCCTACAATGAGCAGTTCTTC
>many|TRBV24-1|TRBJ1-5|NA
CAASDLTGTQHF
TGTGCCGCCAGTGATTTAACCGGGACTCAGCATTTT
>NA|TRBV7-9|TRBJ2-5|TRBD2
CASRRTSGSTETQYF
TGTGCCAGCAGACGGACTAGCGGGAGTACGGAGACCCAGTACTTC
>many|TRBV6-2/TRBV6-3|TRBJ2-7|TRBD2
CASSFSTYSGRTFYEQYF
TGTGCCAGCAGTTTCTCAACTTATAGCGGGAGGACCTTCTACGAGCAGTACTTC
>many|TRBV9|TRBJ2-1|NA
CASSVRLVRNNEQFF
TGTGCCAGCAGCGTAAGACTAGTCCGCAACAATGAGCAGTTCTTC
>many|TRBV7-9|TRBJ2-3|NA
CASSDGGLTDTQYF
TGTGCCAGCAGCGACGGGGGACTCACAGATACGCAGTATTTT
>many|TRBV20-1|TRBJ2-7|TRBD2
CSATRTSGIYEQYF
TGCAGTGCTACCAGGACTAGCGGGATTTACGAGCAGTACTTC
>many|TRBV20-1|TRBJ1-3|NA
CSARGMSLGRDLRNTIYF
TGCAGTGCTAGGGGGATGTCGTTGGGGAGGGATCTAAGAAACACCATATATTTT
>many|TRBV5-1|TRBJ1-2|NA
CASSLVRSGISLDGYTF
TGCGCCAGCAGCTTGGTAAGGTCAGGCATATCCCTGGATGGCTACACCTTC
>many|TRBV18|TRBJ2-3|NA
CASSPSSTDTQYF
TGTGCCAGCTCACCCTCTAGCACAGATACGCAGTATTTT
>NA|TRBV18|TRBJ2-3|NA
CASASGRPSTDTQYF
TGTGCCAGCGCCTCTGGACGGCCCAGCACAGATACGCAGTATTTT
>many|TRBV5-6|TRBJ2-3|NA
CASSPRHLTDTQYF
TGTGCCAGCAGCCCAAGACACCTCACAGATACGCAGTATTTT
>NA|TRBV5-4|TRBJ2-1|TRBD2
CASSLRSSGFANEQFF
TGTGCCAGCAGCCTCCGGTCTAGCGGATTTGCCAATGAGCAGTTCTTC
>many|TRBV28|TRBJ1-5|NA
CASSLREQPQHF
TGTGCCAGCAGTTTACGGGAACAGCCCCAGCATTTT
>many|TRBV29-1|TRBJ1-2|TRBD1
CSVVGRTGGRYTF
TGCAGCGTCGTGGGTCGGACAGGGGGCCGCTACACCTTC
>NA|TRBV4-2|TRBJ1-1|NA
CASSQDRQGNTEAFF
TGTGCCAGCAGCCAAGATCGGCAGGGTAACACTGAAGCTTTCTTT